This T cell receptor (beta chain) was obtained from a study of shared clonotypes between healthy human individuals. Looking at the study overall: CD8 memory received one plate per donor, CD8 naive two, CD4 memory three and CD4 naive three.

This clone was observed a few times. Every subset had its genomic DNA shared out evenly among several immunoSEQ plates. Per the original data handling: ImmunoSEQ only sent back junction sequences with no quality scores, so filtering was done differently. Data came from immunoSEQ multiplex PCR; TCRdb stores just in-frame clones and leaves some out. The DNA gave D and trimming, while V, J and clone size come from that table. The sample carries 600,000 to 700,000 clones, around 73% recorded once. Germline lookup yields CDR1 LGHNT and CDR2 FRNRAP. The CDR3 covers 13 residues. V shed 7 bases and J 4 bases; nucleotides not matched to a gene: 4.

Sequenced: memory CD4+ T cells sorted from blood. Indicated subset: CD45RA-negative fraction. The gene calls are TRBV12-5 and TRBJ1-5; 7 nucleotides align to TRBD1. This receptor was identified in a woman under 40 in good health. The CDR3 nucleotides are TGTGCTAGTGCTACGACAGGGAATCAGCCCCAGCATTTT. It is translated as CASATTGNQPQHF.